This is a list of T cell receptor beta chains from one sample in a study of blood T cell repertoires in COVID-19. TCRdb keeps only in-frame clones here, not all; method: immunoSEQ multiplex PCR. The sample shows 250,000 to 300,000 clones, over 70% of them seen only once. The sample consisted of peripheral blood. The receptors here all came from an older woman with COVID-19, enrolled during active disease. The CDR3 runs from the conserved cysteine through the conserved F or W. The D gene is left open where the match is weak. Size values are once, few and many counts, or a class for expanded clones, and some rows have none.

CDR3 length: 14
V gene: TRBV3-1/TRBV3-2
J gene: TRBJ2-7
clone size: .
D gene: TRBD2
CDR3 protein: CASSKLAGAYEQYF
CDR3 DNA: TGTGCCAGCAGCAAACTAGCGGGAGCTTACGAGCAGTACTTC

CDR3 length: 15
V gene: TRBV29-1
J gene: TRBJ2-7
clone size: .
D gene: TRBD2
CDR3 protein: CSVEDPSGAFYEQYF
CDR3 DNA: TGCAGCGTTGAAGATCCTAGCGGGGCTTTCTACGAGCAGTACTTC

CDR3 length: 15
V gene: TRBV7-2
J gene: TRBJ2-3
clone size: .
D gene: TRBD1
CDR3 protein: CASSLAVWGQGTQYF
CDR3 DNA: TGTGCCAGCAGCTTGGCCGTTTGGGGACAGGGGACGCAGTATTTT

CDR3 length: 17
V gene: TRBV6-2/TRBV6-3
J gene: TRBJ1-5
clone size: .
D gene: TRBD1
CDR3 protein: CASSYPIQGASNQPQHF
CDR3 DNA: TGTGCCAGCAGTTACCCAATACAGGGGGCAAGCAATCAGCCCCAGCATTTT

CDR3 length: 14
V gene: TRBV27
J gene: TRBJ2-5
clone size: once
D gene: .
CDR3 protein: CASSLLAVPETQYF
CDR3 DNA: TGTGCCAGCAGTTTACTGGCAGTTCCAGAGACCCAGTACTTC

CDR3 length: 18
V gene: TRBV27
J gene: TRBJ1-6
clone size: .
D gene: .
CDR3 protein: CASSLRPQWSSYNSPLHF
CDR3 DNA: TGTGCCAGCAGTTTAAGACCCCAGTGGAGCTCCTATAATTCACCCCTCCACTTT

CDR3 length: 16
V gene: TRBV7-6
J gene: TRBJ2-7
clone size: .
D gene: TRBD1
CDR3 protein: CASSAQGTATYYEQYF
CDR3 DNA: TGTGCCAGCAGCGCCCAAGGGACAGCTACTTACTACGAGCAGTACTTC

CDR3 length: 14
V gene: TRBV6-6
J gene: TRBJ1-5
clone size: .
D gene: TRBD1
CDR3 protein: CASSYLTGDQPQHF
CDR3 DNA: TGTGCCAGCAGTTACCTGACAGGGGACCAGCCCCAGCATTTT

CDR3 length: 15
V gene: TRBV28
J gene: TRBJ2-3
clone size: .
D gene: TRBD2
CDR3 protein: CASRSGTTSADTQYF
CDR3 DNA: TGTGCCAGCAGAAGCGGGACTACCTCCGCAGATACGCAGTATTTT

CDR3 length: 15
V gene: TRBV27
J gene: TRBJ1-5
clone size: .
D gene: .
CDR3 protein: CASSLSLGGNQPQHF
CDR3 DNA: TGTGCCAGCAGTTTAAGTTTGGGGGGGAATCAGCCCCAGCATTTT

CDR3 length: 13
V gene: TRBV5-4
J gene: TRBJ2-5
clone size: .
D gene: .
CDR3 protein: CASSLDRAETQYF
CDR3 DNA: TGTGCCAGCAGCTTGGACAGGGCGGAGACCCAGTACTTC

CDR3 length: 13
V gene: TRBV6-5
J gene: TRBJ1-3
clone size: .
D gene: .
CDR3 protein: CASKRQRRNTIYF
CDR3 DNA: TGTGCCAGCAAAAGACAGAGAAGAAACACCATATATTTT

CDR3 length: 13
V gene: TRBV27
J gene: TRBJ1-1
clone size: .
D gene: .
CDR3 protein: CATRGPGVTEAFF
CDR3 DNA: TGTGCCACACGAGGTCCGGGGGTCACTGAAGCTTTCTTT

CDR3 length: 13
V gene: TRBV28
J gene: TRBJ1-2
clone size: few
D gene: TRBD1
CDR3 protein: CASSSGTGPGYTF
CDR3 DNA: TGTGCCAGCAGCTCCGGGACAGGTCCTGGCTACACCTTC

CDR3 length: 18
V gene: TRBV4-2
J gene: TRBJ2-2
clone size: once
D gene: TRBD2
CDR3 protein: CASSQAGTSGGSSGELFF
CDR3 DNA: TGTGCCAGCAGCCAGGCCGGGACTAGCGGGGGTTCCTCCGGGGAGCTGTTTTTT

CDR3 length: 15
V gene: TRBV24-1
J gene: TRBJ2-1
clone size: .
D gene: .
CDR3 protein: CATSDLQTNYNEQFF
CDR3 DNA: TGTGCCACCAGTGATTTGCAGACTAACTACAATGAGCAGTTCTTC

CDR3 length: 14
V gene: TRBV21-1
J gene: TRBJ1-3
clone size: once
D gene: .
CDR3 protein: CASFPVGSGNTIYF
CDR3 DNA: .

CDR3 length: 14
V gene: TRBV28
J gene: TRBJ2-7
clone size: .
D gene: TRBD1
CDR3 protein: CASRRTGGYYEQYF
CDR3 DNA: TGTGCCAGCCGCAGGACAGGGGGATACTACGAGCAGTACTTC

CDR3 length: 15
V gene: TRBV24-1
J gene: TRBJ2-7
clone size: .
D gene: .
CDR3 protein: CATSDSSKANYEQYF
CDR3 DNA: TGTGCCACCAGTGATTCCTCCAAAGCGAACTACGAGCAGTACTTC

CDR3 length: 17
V gene: TRBV5-1
J gene: TRBJ2-7
clone size: .
D gene: TRBD2
CDR3 protein: CASSLVSGRPNSYEQYF
CDR3 DNA: TGCGCCAGCAGCTTGGTTAGCGGGAGACCGAACTCCTACGAGCAGTACTTC

CDR3 length: 15
V gene: TRBV5-4
J gene: TRBJ1-4
clone size: .
D gene: .
CDR3 protein: CASSLDARASEKLFF
CDR3 DNA: TGTGCCAGCAGCTTGGATGCCAGGGCAAGTGAAAAACTGTTTTTT

CDR3 length: 14
V gene: TRBV6-2/TRBV6-3
J gene: TRBJ1-1
clone size: few
D gene: .
CDR3 protein: CASSYGIHNTEAFF
CDR3 DNA: TGTGCCAGCAGTTATGGCATCCATAACACTGAAGCTTTCTTT

CDR3 length: 11
V gene: TRBV11-2
J gene: TRBJ1-2
clone size: .
D gene: .
CDR3 protein: CASSSVYGYTF
CDR3 DNA: TGTGCCAGCAGCTCCGTCTATGGCTACACCTTC

CDR3 length: 14
V gene: TRBV7-2
J gene: TRBJ1-2
clone size: .
D gene: TRBD1
CDR3 protein: CASSSDRLYNGYTF
CDR3 DNA: TGTGCCAGCAGCTCGGACAGGCTCTATAACGGCTACACCTTC

CDR3 length: 14
V gene: TRBV3-1/TRBV3-2
J gene: TRBJ1-4
clone size: .
D gene: .
CDR3 protein: CASSQGTVGEKLFF
CDR3 DNA: TGTGCCAGCAGCCAAGGGACAGTAGGGGAAAAACTGTTTTTT

CDR3 length: 15
V gene: TRBV6-5
J gene: TRBJ1-6
clone size: .
D gene: TRBD1
CDR3 protein: CASSYQGQGHSPLHF
CDR3 DNA: TGTGCCAGCAGTTACCAGGGACAGGGCCATTCACCCCTCCACTTT

CDR3 length: 13
V gene: TRBV12-3/TRBV12-4
J gene: TRBJ1-1
clone size: .
D gene: .
CDR3 protein: CASSRQLDTEAFF
CDR3 DNA: TGTGCCAGCAGTCGACAGCTAGACACTGAAGCTTTCTTT

CDR3 length: 16
V gene: TRBV5-4
J gene: TRBJ2-7
clone size: .
D gene: TRBD2
CDR3 protein: CASSLGGDYGTYEQYF
CDR3 DNA: TGTGCCAGCAGCTTGGGGGGGGACTACGGAACCTACGAGCAGTACTTC

CDR3 length: 14
V gene: TRBV10-3
J gene: TRBJ1-1
clone size: .
D gene: TRBD1
CDR3 protein: CAISPQGPGTEAFF
CDR3 DNA: TGTGCCATCAGTCCACAGGGGCCGGGCACTGAAGCTTTCTTT

CDR3 length: 14
V gene: TRBV30
J gene: TRBJ2-5
clone size: .
D gene: TRBD1
CDR3 protein: CAWSGDRYGQTQYF
CDR3 DNA: TGTGCCTGGAGTGGGGACAGGTACGGACAGACCCAGTACTTC

CDR3 length: 12
V gene: TRBV20-1
J gene: TRBJ2-5
clone size: .
D gene: .
CDR3 protein: CSASNFQETQYF
CDR3 DNA: TGCAGTGCTAGTAACTTTCAAGAGACCCAGTACTTC

CDR3 length: 18
V gene: TRBV25-1
J gene: TRBJ2-2
clone size: .
D gene: TRBD2
CDR3 protein: CASSRGLAGASNTGELFF
CDR3 DNA: TGTGCCAGCAGCAGAGGACTAGCGGGAGCCTCGAACACCGGGGAGCTGTTTTTT

CDR3 length: 16
V gene: TRBV19
J gene: TRBJ1-5
clone size: once
D gene: TRBD1
CDR3 protein: CASSSRGDREYEPQHF
CDR3 DNA: TGTGCCAGTAGTTCCCGGGGGGACAGGGAATACGAGCCCCAGCATTTT

CDR3 length: 13
V gene: TRBV19
J gene: TRBJ1-1
clone size: .
D gene: .
CDR3 protein: CASTPGEYTEAFF
CDR3 DNA: TGTGCCAGTACGCCAGGGGAGTACACTGAAGCTTTCTTT

CDR3 length: 16
V gene: TRBV5-1
J gene: TRBJ2-7
clone size: .
D gene: TRBD2
CDR3 protein: CASSSGGLAGLHEQYF
CDR3 DNA: TGCGCCAGCAGCTCGGGGGGACTAGCGGGCCTCCACGAGCAGTACTTC

CDR3 length: 18
V gene: TRBV19
J gene: TRBJ2-3
clone size: .
D gene: TRBD2
CDR3 protein: CASSIPGLGSPSTDTQYF
CDR3 DNA: TGTGCCAGCAGCATTCCGGGACTAGGATCCCCTAGCACAGATACGCAGTATTTT

CDR3 length: 16
V gene: TRBV5-6
J gene: TRBJ2-1
clone size: .
D gene: TRBD2
CDR3 protein: CASSLARTSGYNEQFF
CDR3 DNA: TGTGCCAGCAGCTTGGCCCGGACTAGCGGGTACAATGAGCAGTTCTTC

CDR3 length: 14
V gene: TRBV7-2
J gene: TRBJ2-7
clone size: .
D gene: TRBD2
CDR3 protein: CASSTTSGVYEQYF
CDR3 DNA: TGTGCCAGCAGCACGACCAGCGGGGTATACGAGCAGTACTTC

CDR3 length: 15
V gene: TRBV7-3
J gene: TRBJ1-6
clone size: .
D gene: .
CDR3 protein: CASSLGMAGDSPLHF
CDR3 DNA: TGTGCCAGCAGCCTCGGGATGGCAGGGGACTCACCCCTCCACTTT

CDR3 length: 15
V gene: TRBV11-3
J gene: TRBJ2-6
clone size: .
D gene: .
CDR3 protein: CASSLGGREANVLTF
CDR3 DNA: TGTGCCAGCAGCTTGGGGGGGCGCGAAGCCAACGTCCTGACTTTC

CDR3 length: 14
V gene: TRBV7-2
J gene: TRBJ2-3
clone size: .
D gene: .
CDR3 protein: CASSLTGAADTQYF
CDR3 DNA: TGTGCCAGCAGCTTAACGGGAGCCGCAGATACGCAGTATTTT

CDR3 length: 16
V gene: TRBV19
J gene: TRBJ1-2
clone size: .
D gene: .
CDR3 protein: CASSMYLSSLSYGYTF
CDR3 DNA: TGTGCCAGTAGTATGTATTTGTCATCCCTGAGCTATGGCTACACCTTC

CDR3 length: 15
V gene: TRBV15
J gene: TRBJ1-4
clone size: .
D gene: TRBD1
CDR3 protein: CATSGWTGEDEKLFF
CDR3 DNA: TGTGCCACCAGCGGATGGACAGGGGAGGATGAAAAACTGTTTTTT

CDR3 length: 13
V gene: TRBV5-1
J gene: TRBJ1-1
clone size: .
D gene: .
CDR3 protein: CASSLAGYSEAFF
CDR3 DNA: TGCGCCAGCAGCTTGGCAGGGTACTCTGAAGCTTTCTTT

CDR3 length: 16
V gene: TRBV5-1
J gene: TRBJ2-5
clone size: .
D gene: TRBD2
CDR3 protein: CASKEAAGGPQETQYF
CDR3 DNA: TGCGCCAGCAAGGAAGCGGCGGGAGGGCCCCAGGAGACCCAGTACTTC

CDR3 length: 14
V gene: TRBV28
J gene: TRBJ2-7
clone size: .
D gene: TRBD1
CDR3 protein: CASSWGQGDYEQYF
CDR3 DNA: TGTGCCAGCAGTTGGGGACAGGGGGACTACGAGCAGTACTTC

CDR3 length: 14
V gene: TRBV4-2
J gene: TRBJ2-7
clone size: .
D gene: .
CDR3 protein: CASSQVSVSYEQYF
CDR3 DNA: TGTGCCAGCAGCCAAGTTTCGGTCTCCTACGAGCAGTACTTC

CDR3 length: 17
V gene: TRBV29-1
J gene: TRBJ1-5
clone size: .
D gene: .
CDR3 protein: CSVVFATSSGWGQPQHF
CDR3 DNA: TGCAGCGTTGTTTTTGCGACCTCCTCGGGGTGGGGTCAGCCCCAGCATTTT

CDR3 length: 14
V gene: TRBV18
J gene: TRBJ1-2
clone size: .
D gene: .
CDR3 protein: CASSPGTGFGGYTF
CDR3 DNA: TGTGCCAGCTCACCAGGAACAGGGTTCGGTGGCTACACCTTC

CDR3 length: 17
V gene: TRBV18
J gene: TRBJ1-2
clone size: .
D gene: .
CDR3 protein: CASSPNREALGQNGYTF
CDR3 DNA: TGTGCCAGCTCACCAAACAGGGAAGCCCTAGGGCAGAATGGCTACACCTTC

CDR3 length: 14
V gene: TRBV14
J gene: TRBJ2-2
clone size: .
D gene: .
CDR3 protein: CATGQGRGTGELFF
CDR3 DNA: TGTGCCACCGGGCAGGGGCGCGGCACCGGGGAGCTGTTTTTT

CDR3 length: 12
V gene: TRBV7-9
J gene: TRBJ1-1
clone size: few
D gene: .
CDR3 protein: CASSLSDTEAFF
CDR3 DNA: TGTGCCAGCAGCTTAAGCGACACTGAAGCTTTCTTT

CDR3 length: 12
V gene: TRBV4-1
J gene: TRBJ2-7
clone size: .
D gene: .
CDR3 protein: CASSQDIGEQYF
CDR3 DNA: TGCGCCAGCAGCCAAGATATCGGGGAGCAGTACTTC

CDR3 length: 17
V gene: TRBV19
J gene: TRBJ2-6
clone size: .
D gene: TRBD1
CDR3 protein: CASSPGQRNSGANVLTF
CDR3 DNA: TGTGCCAGTAGCCCGGGACAGCGCAACTCTGGGGCCAACGTCCTGACTTTC

CDR3 length: 16
V gene: TRBV6-5
J gene: TRBJ1-4
clone size: .
D gene: .
CDR3 protein: CASSYSSGVTNEKLFF
CDR3 DNA: TGTGCCAGCAGTTACTCCTCAGGGGTAACTAATGAAAAACTGTTTTTT

CDR3 length: 14
V gene: TRBV6-6
J gene: TRBJ2-7
clone size: .
D gene: .
CDR3 protein: CASSYSWVEDEQYF
CDR3 DNA: TGTGCCAGCAGTTACTCCTGGGTAGAGGACGAGCAGTACTTC